A single sample gave rise to the 15 T cell receptor beta chains below, sequenced in a study of OX40 agonist ivuxolimab in advanced cancers. Data came from immunoSEQ multiplex PCR; TCRdb stores just in-frame clones and leaves some out. The sample carries about 48,000 clones, over 85% recorded once. Sequencing was performed on CD4+ or CD8+ T cells sorted from blood, taken in a trial of the OX40 agonist ivuxolimab. The receptors derive from an adult with an advanced solid tumor such as melanoma, head and neck, liver or kidney cancer.

The J gene is TRBJ2-5, the V gene TRBV9; no definite D call. Trimming removed 0 bases at V and 1 base at J, with 10 bases between. The CDR3 is made up of 15 amino acids. From germline, CDR1 is SGDLS and CDR2 YYNGEE. CDR3 residues: CASSVDVGFQETQYF. The CDR3 nucleotides read TGTGCCAGCAGCGTAGACGTGGGATTCCAAGAGACCCAGTACTTC.

The chain couples TRBV19 to TRBJ2-7, with D uncertain. Per germline, CDR1 LNHDA and CDR2 SQIVND (reference sequence). The CDR3 extends over 12 amino acids. Trimming stripped 3 bases from V and 3 bases from J, with 6 bases between. CDR3 nucleotides: TGTGCCAGTAGTATTGGTCTCTACGAGCAGTACTTC. Residues: CASSIGLYEQYF.

J is TRBJ1-2 and V is TRBV9, with TRBD1 identical over 10 bases. Trimming removed 0 bases from V and 7 bases from J; junction bases left unmatched: 6. Looked up from germline, CDR1 is SGDLS and CDR2 is YYNGEE. The CDR3 is 15 residues long. This CDR3 reads CASSVGRGTGVGYTF. CDR3 in DNA: TGTGCCAGCAGCGTAGGAAGAGGGACAGGGGTTGGCTACACCTTC.

The V call is TRBV7-2, the J call TRBJ2-1, with D perhaps matching TRBD2 (6 bases). Trimming took off 2 bases at V and 6 bases at J, with 17 bases between the two ends. The CDR3 runs to 16 residues. In germline, CDR1 is SGHTA, CDR2 FQGNSA. Here the CDR3 DNA reads TGTGCCAGCAGCTTAATAACTCGGGGGTTGGTCAATGAGCAGTTCTTC. Translating it yields CASSLITRGLVNEQFF.

This clone was picked up one time. The chain recombines TRBV19 with TRBJ2-7; D gene ambiguous. The CDR3 has 13 amino acids. Germline CDR1 is LNHDA and CDR2 is SQIVND (reference sequence). V was cut by 3 bases and J by 3 bases, with 9 bases left in between. The CDR3, as DNA: TGTGCCAGTAGTATCGGTACGAACTACGAGCAGTACTTC. It codes for CASSIGTNYEQYF.

This clone was recorded only once. Given the absence of the conserved phenylalanine or tryptophan at the CDR3 end, a read error is likely. Because the CDR3's place on the DNA is in doubt, the DNA is left out and the CDR3 is given as listed by TCRdb. J is TRBJ2-7 and V is TRBV7-7. 8 amino acids form the CDR3, both terminal residues included. Per germline, CDR1 SSHAT and CDR2 FNYEAQ (reference sequence). The CDR3 spells CASSLWSS.

This sequence joins TRBV7-2 and TRBJ2-7, with 7 positions matching TRBD1. The trim removed 5 bases at V and 7 bases at J, leaving 11 bases unmatched. The CDR3 length is 14 residues. Germline assignment: CDR1 SGHTA and CDR2 FQGNSA. The CDR3 region is CASSRLTGLGEQYF. In nucleotides, the CDR3 is TGTGCCAGCAGCCGACTGACAGGGCTGGGGGAGCAGTACTTC. The full variable domain, its missing parts supplied by reference TRBV7-2 and TRBJ2-7, is GAGVSQSPSNKVTEKGKDVELRCDPISGHTALYWYRQSLGQGLEFLIYFQGNSAPDKSGLPSDRFSAERTGGSVSTLTIQRTQQEDSAVYLCASSRLTGLGEQYFGPGTRLTVT.

The chain is built from TRBV11-2 and TRBJ2-5, with TRBD2 identical over 12 bases. Germline CDR1 reads SGHAT; CDR2 reads FQNNGV. CDR3 length: 17 amino acids. Losses at the gene ends were 0 bases for V and 5 bases for J; bases not matched to a gene: 7. The CDR3 bases are TGTGCCAGCAGCTTAGACCCCCGGCTAGCGGGGGGGGAGACCCAGTACTTC. It codes for CASSLDPRLAGGETQYF.

The J gene is TRBJ1-1, the V gene TRBV13; D gene unclear. The V end lost 0 bases, the J end lost 7 bases, and 6 bases lay between the germline ends. The CDR3 runs 12 residues. In germline, CDR1 is PRHDT, CDR2 FYEKMQ (reference sequence). The CDR3 DNA is TGTGCCAGCAGCTTAGGACAGAGTGAAGCTTTCTTT. Translation gives CASSLGQSEAFF.

This chain joins TRBV27 and TRBJ2-3, with 10 bases lining up with TRBD2. This CDR3 spans 16 amino acids. CDR1 MNHEY and CDR2 SMNVEV come from the germline V gene (reference sequence). Trimming at V came to 3 bases and at J to 3 bases, leaving 6 bases not matched to a gene. In DNA, the CDR3 is TGTGCCAGCAGTTTTATAGCGGGGGGCATGACAGATACGCAGTATTTT. Encoded protein: CASSFIAGGMTDTQYF.

The genes are TRBV11-2 and TRBJ1-3; the match to TRBD1 covers 7 bases. The CDR3 is 14 amino acids. V was clipped by 5 bases and J by 2 bases; unmatched bases: 3. The germline gives CDR1 SGHAT, CDR2 FQNNGV. CDR3 in amino acids: CASSPQGAGNTIYF. CDR3 coding DNA: TGTGCCAGCAGCCCCCAGGGGGCTGGAAACACCATATATTTT.

J is TRBJ2-7 and V is TRBV6-6, with 11 bases aligning to TRBD1. This CDR3 is built from 14 residues. V lost 2 bases to trimming and J lost 3 bases; unmatched junction nucleotides: 0. The germline V gene has CDR1 MNHNY and CDR2 SVGAGI (reference sequence). The CDR3 region is CASSYGTGGYEQYF. The CDR3, as DNA: TGTGCCAGCAGTTACGGGACAGGGGGCTACGAGCAGTACTTC.

This clone was observed a single time. The rearrangement joins TRBV5-6 to TRBJ2-5; 8 bases map to TRBD1. The germline V gene encodes CDR1 SGHDT and CDR2 YYEEEE. V was pared by 5 bases and J by 5 bases, with 5 bases of the junction left unmatched. The length of the CDR3 is 13 residues. The CDR3 reads CASSYTGGETQYF. The CDR3 DNA reads TGTGCCAGCAGTTATACAGGGGGGGAGACCCAGTACTTC.

This chain connects TRBV10-1 to TRBJ2-3, with 9 bases aligning to TRBD2. This CDR3 spans 16 amino acids. The trim removed 3 bases at V and 5 bases at J, leaving 9 bases unmatched. CDR1 is WNHNN and CDR2 is SYGVQD in the germline V gene (reference sequence). The CDR3 loop is CASSEASGEYLDTQYF. DNA for the CDR3: TGCGCCAGCAGTGAAGCTAGCGGGGAGTATTTAGATACGCAGTATTTT.

This chain uses TRBV11-3 with TRBJ2-3; D is possibly TRBD2 (5 bases). Per germline, CDR1 SGHNT and CDR2 YENEEA. Between the trimmed V and J ends, which lost 1 base and 2 bases, there was a span of 7 bases. The CDR3 length is 14 residues. The CDR3 DNA reads TGTGCCAGCAGCTTAGGGACTTTCACAGATACGCAGTATTTT. The encoded protein is CASSLGTFTDTQYF. Together with reference TRBV11-3 and TRBJ2-3, the CDR3 gives the full variable domain: EAGVVQSPRYKIIEKKQPVAFWCNPISGHNTLYWYLQNLGQGPELLIRYENEEAVDDSQLPKDRFSAERLKGVDSTLKIQPAELGDSAVYLCASSLGTFTDTQYFGPGTRLTVL.